Presented here are 11 T cell receptor beta chains from one specimen sequenced in a study of blood T cell repertoires in COVID-19. The data were produced by immunoSEQ multiplex PCR, yet TCRdb's version contains in-frame clones alone and is incomplete. Among roughly 200,000 clones listed, roughly 78% were seen once. Sequencing was carried out using peripheral blood. The receptor source for this set is a woman aged 80 or over with active or convalescent COVID-19.

This CDR3 reads CASSLAGAGEQFF. CDR3 sequence (DNA): TGTGCCAGCAGCCTCGCGGGGGCGGGTGAGCAGTTCTTC. J is TRBJ2-1 and V is TRBV5-6, with a weak D call TRBD2 (7 bases). This CDR3 spans 13 amino acids. CDR1 and CDR2 from the germline V gene are SGHDT and YYEEEE. V lost 4 bases, J lost 9 bases, and 14 bases lay in between.

This clone was picked up a small number of times. The rearrangement joins TRBV15 to TRBJ1-3; no firm D call. Germline CDR1 is LNHNV and CDR2 is YYDKDF (reference sequence). Trimming pared 2 bases from V and 0 bases from J, leaving 11 bases between. The CDR3 covers 16 residues. As DNA, the CDR3 is TGTGCCACCAGCAGACCCGTGGCAGGCTCTGGAAACACCATATATTTT. As protein: CATSRPVAGSGNTIYF.

The chain combines TRBV5-1 with TRBJ2-7; 9 nucleotides agree with TRBD2. The CDR3 runs to 15 residues. Trimming cost V 3 bases and J 0 bases; bases outside gene matches: 4. The germline V gene encodes CDR1 SGHRS and CDR2 YFSETQ. In DNA, the CDR3 is TGCGCCAGCAGCTGGCTAGCGGGGAGCTCCTACGAGCAGTACTTC. Protein sequence: CASSWLAGSSYEQYF.

The chain recombines TRBV19 with TRBJ2-7; weak D call: TRBD2 (5 bases). Germline V lookup: CDR1 LNHDA, CDR2 SQIVND (reference sequence). The V and J ends lost 4 bases and 2 bases respectively, with 12 bases between them. The CDR3 spans 14 residues. The CDR3 loop is CASSRRTAPYEQYF. In DNA form, the CDR3 reads TGTGCCAGTAGTAGGAGGACCGCCCCCTACGAGCAGTACTTC.

The chain links TRBV20-1 to TRBJ1-1; TRBD1 might be the D (5 bases). The V end was cut by 3 bases, the J end by 6 bases, with 8 bases between. The CDR3 totals 11 residues. Germline V gives CDR1 DFQATT, CDR2 SNEGSKA (reference sequence). CDR3 DNA: TGCAGTGCTAGTCAGGGTGCTGAAGCTTTCTTT. Translating gives CSASQGAEAFF.

V gene TRBV24-1 combines with J gene TRBJ2-1; D may be TRBD1 (6 bases). Germline CDR1 reads KGHDR; CDR2 reads SFDVKD. V was clipped by 1 base and J by 6 bases, with 12 bases between them. The CDR3 consists of 15 residues. Written as DNA, the CDR3 is TGTGCCACCAGTGATTTCTCCAGGGGTTCCAATGAGCAGTTCTTC. Translation: CATSDFSRGSNEQFF.

The V and J genes are TRBV4-1 and TRBJ2-3; TRBD2 agrees at 7 bases. J lost 3 bases, V lost 2 bases, and 11 bases had no gene match. CDR3 length: 17 residues. CDR1 MGHRA and CDR2 YSYEKL come from the germline V gene. Here the CDR3 reads CASSQYPRGMGTDTQYF. In DNA form, the CDR3 reads TGCGCCAGCAGCCAATATCCGCGGGGGATGGGGACAGATACGCAGTATTTT.

V and J are TRBV3-1 (or the pseudogene TRBV3-2) and TRBJ2-3, with unresolved D. Germline V gives CDR1 LGHDT, CDR2 YNNKEL (reference sequence). The CDR3 spans 14 residues. The V end lost 4 bases, the J end lost 5 bases, and 13 bases lay between the germline ends. The CDR3 protein is CASSPRGSGDTQYF. In DNA, the CDR3 is TGTGCCAGCAGCCCTAGAGGATCGGGAGATACGCAGTATTTT.

The chain combines TRBV11-2 with TRBJ1-1, with TRBD1 as a possible D gene (5 bases). The CDR3 runs 13 residues. In germline, CDR1 is SGHAT, CDR2 FQNNGV. With 0 bases removed from V and 7 bases from J, the gap between germline ends came to 9 bases. The CDR3 bases are TGTGCCAGCAGCTTAGACAGGGAAGTTGAAGCTTTCTTT. Protein: CASSLDREVEAFF.

This clone has just a few counts. The V gene is TRBV7-2, the J gene TRBJ2-7; weak D call: TRBD2 (5 bases). CDR3 length: 13 amino acids. Germline V lookup: CDR1 SGHTA, CDR2 FQGNSA. Trimming pared 2 bases from V and 3 bases from J, leaving 8 bases between. The CDR3 loop is CASSLLGGYEQYF. CDR3 DNA: TGTGCCAGCAGCTTATTAGGAGGCTACGAGCAGTACTTC.

This chain joins TRBV28 and TRBJ2-2; TRBD1 agrees at 9 bases. CDR3 size: 16 residues. CDR1 and CDR2 from the germline V gene are MDHEN and SYDVKM. The trim removed 1 base at V and 5 bases at J, leaving 5 bases unmatched. The CDR3 DNA sequence: TGTGCCAGCAGTTTATTGTCCGGACAGGGGACCGGGGAGCTGTTTTTT. Translation: CASSLLSGQGTGELFF. Drawing the rest from reference TRBV28 and TRBJ2-2, the complete variable domain is DVKVTQSSRYLVKRTGEKVFLECVQDMDHENMFWYRQDPGLGLRLIYFSYDVKMKEKGDIPEGYSVSREKKERFSLILESASTNQTSMYLCASSLLSGQGTGELFFGEGSRLTVL.